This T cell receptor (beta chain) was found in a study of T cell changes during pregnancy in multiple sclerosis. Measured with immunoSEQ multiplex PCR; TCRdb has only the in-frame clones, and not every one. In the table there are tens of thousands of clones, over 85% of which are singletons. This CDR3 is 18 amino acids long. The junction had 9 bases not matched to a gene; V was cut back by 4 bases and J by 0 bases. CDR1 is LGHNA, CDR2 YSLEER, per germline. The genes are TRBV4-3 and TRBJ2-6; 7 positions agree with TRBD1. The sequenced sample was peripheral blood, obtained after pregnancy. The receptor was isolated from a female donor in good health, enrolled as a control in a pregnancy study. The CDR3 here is CASSPRGGSSSGANVLTF. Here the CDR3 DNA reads TGCGCCAGCAGCCCTCGAGGGGGCAGCAGCTCTGGGGCCAACGTCCTGACTTTC.